Listed below are T cell receptor beta chains from one sample, sequenced in a study of blood T cell repertoires in COVID-19. TCRdb's copy holds only in-frame clones and misses some; the assay was immunoSEQ multiplex PCR. In the table there are around 440,000 clones, about 91% of which are singletons. Source material: peripheral blood. Receptor source: a woman in her forties or fifties with COVID-19, enrolled during active disease. The CDR3 runs from the conserved cysteine through the conserved F or W. Each record gives: V gene, J gene, D gene, clone size, CDR3 DNA, CDR3 protein. D genes are given only for firm matches. A clone size is listed for some rows: how often the clone was seen (once, few, many), or a class if it is expanded.

>TRBV5-1|TRBJ2-7|TRBD1|-
TGCGCCAGCAGCCTGGGGACAGCGAACTACGAGCAGTACTTC
CASSLGTANYEQYF
>TRBV2|TRBJ2-1|-|-
TGTGCCAGCATCCAGGGAACAGGAGATGAGCAGTTCTTC
CASIQGTGDEQFF
>TRBV6-5|TRBJ1-6|-|-
TGTGCCAGCAGGCAGGGTGTCCTCAATTCACCCCTCCACTTT
CASRQGVLNSPLHF
>TRBV4-2|TRBJ1-4|TRBD1|-
TGTGCCAGCAGCCAATCTTTAACAGGGGAGGTAAAACTGTTTTTT
CASSQSLTGEVKLFF
>TRBV6-4|TRBJ2-2|-|-
TGTGCCAGCAGTGAGGGTACGGGATACGCCGGGGAGCTGTTTTTT
CASSEGTGYAGELFF
>TRBV29-1|TRBJ2-5|TRBD1|-
TGCAGCGTTGAAGCGGACAGGGTAGAGACCCAGTACTTC
CSVEADRVETQYF
>TRBV2|TRBJ1-6|TRBD1|-
TGTGCCAGCAGTGAAGCGCTGGCAGGGGGTTATAATTCACCCCTCCACTTT
CASSEALAGGYNSPLHF
>TRBV19|TRBJ1-2|TRBD1|-
TGTGCCAGTAGTCCACGAGGGACAGGGGTAGATGGCTACACCTTC
CASSPRGTGVDGYTF
>TRBV19|TRBJ1-5|-|-
TGTGCCAGTAGAGGACAGTACAATCAGCCCCAGCATTTT
CASRGQYNQPQHF
>TRBV30|TRBJ2-1|TRBD2|-
TGTGCCTGGAGTGTAGGGGCTAGCGGGGGGAATGAGCAGTTCTTC
CAWSVGASGGNEQFF
>TRBV11-1|TRBJ1-6|-|-
TGTGCCAGCAGCTTCAGACAGAGGAATAATTCACCCCTCCACTTT
CASSFRQRNNSPLHF
>TRBV18|TRBJ1-5|TRBD1|-
TGTGCCAGCTCTCCCCAGGGGGCAAGTCAGCCCCAGCATTTT
CASSPQGASQPQHF
>TRBV7-2|TRBJ2-1|TRBD2|-
TGTGCCAGCAGCTTAAGACGGACTAGCGGGGGCCCCTCTAATGAGCAGTTCTTC
CASSLRRTSGGPSNEQFF
>TRBV7-8|TRBJ2-5|-|-
TGTGCCAGCAGCTTGGGGGCCGTCCAGACCTGGGGGCACCAAGAGACCCAGTACTTC
CASSLGAVQTWGHQETQYF
>TRBV19|TRBJ1-2|TRBD1|-
TGTGCCAGTAGTACGGCAGGGGGCGCCGGCTATGGCTACACCTTC
CASSTAGGAGYGYTF
>TRBV30|TRBJ2-3|TRBD2|once
TGTGCCTGGAGTAGGGGGAACCTAGCGGGGAACACAGATACGCAGTATTTT
CAWSRGNLAGNTDTQYF
>TRBV6-5|TRBJ2-2|TRBD2|-
TGTGCCAGCACCTGGGCGGGGGGCAGCACCGGGGAGCTGTTTTTT
CASTWAGGSTGELFF
>TRBV29-1|TRBJ1-1|-|-
TGCAGCGTAGCCTATAATGCGAACACTGAAGCTTTCTTT
CSVAYNANTEAFF
>TRBV29-1|TRBJ1-3|-|-
TGCAGCGTAACTAGTTCTGGAAACACCATATATTTT
CSVTSSGNTIYF
>TRBV5-6|TRBJ1-1|-|-
TGTGCCAGCAGCTTGTACAGGGAAGGGACTGAAGCTTTCTTT
CASSLYREGTEAFF
>TRBV19|TRBJ1-6|-|-
TGTGCCAGTAGTGATACAGGGCCAAGCAGCGGTTCACCCCTCCACTTT
CASSDTGPSSGSPLHF
>TRBV29-1|TRBJ1-3|-|-
TGCAGCGTTGGTCGGAGGGATGGAAACACCATATATTTT
CSVGRRDGNTIYF
>TRBV5-1|TRBJ2-1|-|-
TGCGCCAGCAGCTCCGGGGGACTCTTCAATGAGCAGTTCTTC
CASSSGGLFNEQFF
>TRBV19|TRBJ1-6|-|-
TGTGCCAGTAGTGAATTCCAGGGTTTAAGTTCACCCCTCCACTTT
CASSEFQGLSSPLHF
>TRBV7-9|TRBJ1-2|-|-
TGTGCCAGCAGCCCCCGGGTCATCTATGGCTACACCTTC
CASSPRVIYGYTF
>TRBV3-1/TRBV3-2|TRBJ1-4|-|-
TGTGCCAGCAGCCAAGACAGTCCCCTTAGCCTGTTTTTT
CASSQDSPLSLFF
>TRBV30|TRBJ2-7|-|-
TGTGCCTGGGCGGACAGCACCCTAGGGCAGTACTTC
CAWADSTLGQYF
>TRBV6-5|TRBJ1-3|-|-
TGTGCCAGCAGTTCGGCGAGGGAAGGAAACACCATATATTTT
CASSSAREGNTIYF
>TRBV2|TRBJ1-5|-|-
TGTGCCAGCAGTAAAGGACATTATAGCAATCAGCCCCAGCATTTT
CASSKGHYSNQPQHF
>TRBV30|TRBJ2-1|-|-
TGTGCCTGGAGTCTCAGCAGGGCCTACAATGAGCAGTTCTTC
CAWSLSRAYNEQFF
>TRBV4-1|TRBJ1-5|TRBD1|few
TGCGCCAGCAGCCAACGGACAGGGAGCCTTCAGCCCCAGCATTTT
CASSQRTGSLQPQHF
>TRBV5-1|TRBJ2-2|-|-
TGCGCCAGCAGCTTGACGGTTGACGGGGAGCTGTTTTTT
CASSLTVDGELFF
>TRBV30|TRBJ1-2|TRBD1|-
TGTGCCTGGAGTGGGGGGACAGGGCAGATCTATGGCTACACCTTC
CAWSGGTGQIYGYTF
>TRBV5-1|TRBJ2-7|TRBD1|-
TGCGCCAGCAGCTCCGCTTCCACAGGGGGTGTCTCAAGCTCCTACGAGCAGTACTTC
CASSSASTGGVSSSYEQYF
>TRBV9|TRBJ2-3|-|-
TGTGCCAGCAGGGCCGGGATCCAAGAGGATACGCAGTATTTT
CASRAGIQEDTQYF
>TRBV9|TRBJ1-5|TRBD1|-
TGTGCCAGCAGCGCGGGGACAGGGCCCAATCAGCCCCAGCATTTT
CASSAGTGPNQPQHF
>TRBV9|TRBJ1-6|TRBD1|-
TGTGCCAGCAGCGTAGTTCTCCGCGGACAGGCGAATTCACCCCTCCACTTT
CASSVVLRGQANSPLHF
>TRBV29-1|TRBJ1-1|-|-
TGCAGCGCTTGGGGGGACCCCCAAGAAGCTTTCTTT
CSAWGDPQEAFF
>TRBV28|TRBJ1-6|-|-
TGTGCCAGCAGTTCCAGCTACAGGGCCACACCCCTCCACTTT
CASSSSYRATPLHF
>TRBV29-1|TRBJ1-4|TRBD1|once
TGCAGCGTTATGGGACAGGGTCCCGAAAAACTGTTTTTT
CSVMGQGPEKLFF